This T cell receptor beta chain was profiled in a study of early stage breast cancer tumors. Study as a whole: About 80% of the 16 invasive tumors were ER+, PR+ and HER2-.

With regard to this clone: Its antigen is as yet unknown.

Measured with immunoSEQ multiplex PCR; TCRdb has only the in-frame clones, and not every one. The sample has a few thousand clones, roughly 60% seen once. The study's findings and limits: Comparing each tissue with blood distinguished tumor from normal in most of the 16 patients. Enriched TCRB sequences shared across patients were mostly commonly generated sequences.

What was sequenced was breast tumor tissue. This receptor was obtained from a person in their fifties or sixties with breast cancer.

In nucleotides, the CDR3 is TGTGCCAGCACCACCCTCAGGGGTCGATACTACGAGCAGTACTTC. Encoded protein: CASTTLRGRYYEQYF. V usage is TRBV27 and J usage is TRBJ2-7, with D tentatively TRBD1 (6 bases). The V end was cut by 7 bases, the J end by 3 bases, with 19 bases between. Germline V CDR1 and CDR2: MNHEY, SMNVEV (reference sequence). The CDR3 covers 15 residues.